These 22 T cell receptor beta chains were sequenced from one sample in a study of T cells in Graves' hyperthyroidism and ophthalmopathy. It was RNA transcripts that yielded the amplified TCR beta CDR3 regions. Using the HTBI primer set, a first-round RT-PCR was run on the TCR CDR3. TCRdb reprocessed the multiplex PCR reads via MiXCR and lists one record per CDR3 protein. The sample consists of over 450,000 distinct CDR3 sequences, 13% to 15% of them appearing once. The sequencing input was blood. The receptors come from a woman under 30 with Graves' hyperthyroidism.

This clonotype was detected ten times or more. V usage is TRBV6-1 and J usage is TRBJ1-5; D might be TRBD1 (6 bases). Germline V gene data show CDR1 as MNHNS and CDR2 as SASEGT. The CDR3 covers 13 residues. Between the trimmed V and J ends, which lost 8 bases and 7 bases, there was a span of 15 bases. This CDR3 is CASRRQERQPQHF. The CDR3 DNA is TGTGCCAGCCGTAGACAGGAACGCCAGCCCCAGCATTTT.

This clonotype showed up many times. The chain has TRBV7-2 and TRBJ2-7, with D maybe TRBD2 (5 bases). Per germline, CDR1 SGHTA and CDR2 FQGNSA. V was clipped by 5 bases and J by 0 bases, with 14 bases between them. This CDR3 has 15 residues. The CDR3 spells CASSPPGLHSYEQYF. CDR3 bases: TGTGCCAGCAGCCCCCCCGGACTCCACTCCTACGAGCAGTACTTC.

This clonotype occurred many times. The J gene is TRBJ1-1, the V gene TRBV12-3 or TRBV12-4; the D gene is possibly TRBD1 (5 bases). This CDR3 region has 12 residues. V lost 8 bases and J 1 base, leaving 8 bases between the germline ends. The CDR3 DNA reads as TGTGCCAGCGGGGGGTCGAACACTGAAGCTTTCTTT. The encoded protein is CASGGSNTEAFF.

This clonotype was found many times. The rearrangement uses TRBV9 and TRBJ1-2, with 8 positions matching TRBD1. Trimming took 3 bases from V and 4 from J; bases not matched to a gene: 2. This CDR3 comprises 13 residues. Germline loops: CDR1 SGDLS, CDR2 YYNGEE. Here the CDR3 DNA reads TGTGCCAGCAGCGCGGGGACAGGCTATGGCTACACCTTC. Translation gives CASSAGTGYGYTF.

Of note for this clonotype: A much larger clone differs from this one at a single base, so this may be a read error. The gene calls are TRBV9 and TRBJ1-2, with 11 bases fitting TRBD1. There are 14 residues in the CDR3. The germline CDR1 and CDR2 sequences are SGDLS and YYNGEE. V shed 1 base and J 8 bases; nucleotides not matched to a gene: 4. CDR3 loop: CASSVRTGGIGYTF. Written as DNA, the CDR3 is TGTGCCAGCAGCGTACGGACAGGGGGCATAGGCTACACCTTC.

This clonotype was recorded many times. V is TRBV24-1 and J is TRBJ2-7; D gene ambiguous. The CDR3 spans 14 residues. Per germline, CDR1 KGHDR and CDR2 SFDVKD. V lost 0 bases to trimming and J lost 3 bases, with 8 bases between them. This CDR3 reads CATSDLRQYYEQYV. In DNA, the CDR3 is TGTGCCACCAGTGATTTGCGGCAGTACTACGAGCAGTACGTC.

The chain links TRBV7-9 to TRBJ1-6; D call uncertain. Germline CDR1 SEHNR, CDR2 FQNEAQ (reference sequence). The V end was cut by 4 bases, the J end by 0 bases, with 13 bases between. CDR3 length: 17 amino acids. The CDR3 is CASSSTDQSSYNSPLHF. In DNA, the CDR3 is TGTGCCAGCAGCTCGACGGACCAGAGCTCCTATAATTCACCCCTCCACTTT.

This clonotype was found many times. The CDR3 is CASSRGYSGNTIYF. The DNA of the CDR3 is TGTGCCAGCAGCCGCGGATATTCTGGAAACACCATATATTTT. V is TRBV14 and J is TRBJ1-3; no reliable D call. Trimming cost V 4 bases and J 1 base, with 8 bases left between them. In germline, CDR1 is SGHDN, CDR2 FVKESK. The length of the CDR3 is 14 residues.

This clonotype showed up many times. The chain is built from TRBV29-1 and TRBJ1-1; unclear D gene. Trimming took 3 bases from V and 1 from J, leaving 9 bases between them. Germline V lookup: CDR1 SQVTM, CDR2 ANQGSEA. This CDR3 region has 13 residues. The CDR3 nucleotides are TGCAGCGTTGAGAGGGTAGGGAACACTGAAGCTTTCTTT. It yields the protein CSVERVGNTEAFF.

The rearrangement uses TRBV5-5 and TRBJ1-1; maybe TRBD1 (6 bases). The CDR3 sequence is 12 residues long. V was pared by 4 bases and J by 3 bases, with 7 bases between. CDR1 is SGHKS and CDR2 is YYEKEE in the germline V gene (reference sequence). The CDR3, as DNA: TGTGCCAGCAGCGACAGGCACACTGAAGCTTTCTTT. Translated, it gives CASSDRHTEAFF.

This clonotype was recorded many times. V is TRBV11-2 and J is TRBJ2-1; D is undetermined. This CDR3 contains 11 residues. Germline assignment: CDR1 SGHAT and CDR2 FQNNGV. V lost 5 bases and J lost 13, with 12 bases in between. The CDR3 DNA follows: TGTGCCAGCAGCCTGGGTCCGATCCAGTTCTTC. This translates into CASSLGPIQFF.

The table lists this clonotype with a few counts. This chain connects TRBV30 to TRBJ2-3; D remains unclear. Deletions cut 1 base from V and 8 bases from J, with 7 bases between. From germline, CDR1 is GTSNPN and CDR2 SVGIG (reference sequence). The CDR3 contains 11 residues. The DNA for the CDR3 is TGTGCCTGGAGTGAACCCCGTACGCAGTATTTT. Encoded protein: CAWSEPRTQYF. Together with reference TRBV30 and TRBJ2-3, the CDR3 gives the full variable domain: SQTIHQWPATLVQPVGSPLSLECTVEGTSNPNLYWYRQAAGRGLQLLFYSVGIGQISSEVPQNLSASRPQDRQFILSSKKLLLSDSGFYLCAWSEPRTQYFGPGTRLTVL.

This clonotype was detected only a few times. The gene calls are TRBV14 and TRBJ2-3; 8 bases agree with TRBD2. This CDR3 has 15 residues. Germline trimming cut 4 bases from V and 5 bases from J; bases unmatched to any gene: 8. CDR1 is SGHDN and CDR2 is FVKESK in the germline V gene. The CDR3 reads CASSPPGLVGDTQYF. CDR3 sequence (DNA): TGTGCCAGCAGCCCCCCGGGACTAGTTGGAGATACGCAGTATTTT.

This clonotype was seen ten or more times. The chain carries TRBV5-1 and TRBJ2-3; 7 nucleotides match TRBD2. Trimming cost V 9 bases and J 4 bases; bases outside gene matches: 2. The germline gives CDR1 SGHRS, CDR2 YFSETQ. The CDR3 runs to 11 residues. The CDR3 DNA follows: TGCGCCACCCGGGGGGCAGATACGCAGTATTTT. Its translation is CATRGADTQYF. The whole variable domain, filled in from reference TRBV5-1 and TRBJ2-3, reads KAGVTQTPRYLIKTRGQQVTLSCSPISGHRSVSWYQQTPGQGLQFLFEYFSETQRNKGNFPGRFSGRQFSNSRSEMNVSTLELGDSALYLCATRGADTQYFGPGTRLTVL.

In this sample, this clonotype turned up many times. This chain links TRBV10-3 with TRBJ2-5; the D gene could be TRBD1 or TRBD2 (5 bases each). The V gene's germline CDR1 is ENHRY and CDR2 SYGVKD. Between the trimmed V and J ends, which lost 3 bases and 2 bases, there was a span of 16 bases. The CDR3 is made up of 16 amino acids. The CDR3 reads CAISDPRGEPQETQYF. CDR3 in DNA: TGTGCCATCAGTGACCCGAGAGGGGAACCTCAAGAGACCCAGTACTTC.

The genes are TRBV20-1 and TRBJ2-3; the D gene is possibly TRBD2 (5 bases). The V and J ends lost 1 base and 6 bases respectively, with 5 bases between them. Germline V gene sequence: CDR1 DFQATT, CDR2 SNEGSKA (reference sequence). The CDR3 totals 11 residues. CDR3 DNA: TGCAGTGCTAGAGGGAGGGATACGCAGTATTTT. It translates to CSARGRDTQYF.

This clonotype came up many times. The gene calls are TRBV12-3 or TRBV12-4 and TRBJ2-1, with 10 bases lining up with TRBD2. With V trimmed by 1 base and J by 5 bases, 2 bases remained unmatched. The CDR3 has 15 residues. CDR3 DNA sequence: TGTGCCAGCAGTTTAGAAGCGGGAGGGAACAATGAGCAGTTCTTC. Its protein is CASSLEAGGNNEQFF.

The chain combines TRBV20-1 with TRBJ2-6; D ambiguous. In germline, CDR1 is DFQATT, CDR2 SNEGSKA (reference sequence). The CDR3 is 14 amino acids. The ends were cut back, 3 bases at V and 1 base at J, with 7 bases in the middle. The DNA for the CDR3 is TGCAGTGCTAGTAGCATGTCTGGGGCCAACGTCCTGACTTTC. Its translation: CSASSMSGANVLTF.

This clonotype was counted between two and nine times. V and J are TRBV12-3 or TRBV12-4 and TRBJ1-3, with D unclear. The CDR3 runs to 13 residues. V lost 3 bases and J lost 5, with 8 bases in between. CDR3: CASSFLGRNTIYF. The CDR3 DNA reads as TGTGCCAGCAGTTTCCTAGGTCGAAACACCATATATTTT.

The rearrangement uses TRBV6-2 or TRBV6-3 and TRBJ2-7, with 9 bases matching TRBD2. The CDR3 runs to 14 residues. Germline loops: CDR1 MNHEY, CDR2 SVGEGT. V shed 10 bases and J 3 bases; nucleotides not matched to a gene: 10. The CDR3 loop reads CATSRTSENYEQYF. The CDR3, as DNA: TGTGCCACCTCGCGGACTAGCGAAAACTACGAGCAGTACTTC.

This sequence joins TRBV27 and TRBJ2-3, with TRBD2 matching 8 bases. Germline trimming cut 2 bases from V and 7 bases from J; bases unmatched to any gene: 5. Germline-derived CDR1 and CDR2 are MNHEY and SMNVEV (reference sequence). The CDR3 covers 14 residues. CDR3: CASSLSGSRNTQYF. The CDR3 DNA sequence: TGTGCCAGCAGTTTAAGCGGGAGTAGGAATACGCAGTATTTT.

Only a few counts were recorded for this clonotype. This chain joins TRBV19 and TRBJ2-2; TRBD1 matches 10 bases. CDR1 LNHDA and CDR2 SQIVND come from the germline V gene (reference sequence). V shed 8 bases, J shed 4 bases, and the junction held 4 bases outside the gene matches. The CDR3 has 14 amino acids. CDR3 sequence: CASAGTGATGELFF. In DNA, the CDR3 is TGTGCCAGTGCCGGGACAGGGGCCACCGGGGAGCTGTTTTTT.